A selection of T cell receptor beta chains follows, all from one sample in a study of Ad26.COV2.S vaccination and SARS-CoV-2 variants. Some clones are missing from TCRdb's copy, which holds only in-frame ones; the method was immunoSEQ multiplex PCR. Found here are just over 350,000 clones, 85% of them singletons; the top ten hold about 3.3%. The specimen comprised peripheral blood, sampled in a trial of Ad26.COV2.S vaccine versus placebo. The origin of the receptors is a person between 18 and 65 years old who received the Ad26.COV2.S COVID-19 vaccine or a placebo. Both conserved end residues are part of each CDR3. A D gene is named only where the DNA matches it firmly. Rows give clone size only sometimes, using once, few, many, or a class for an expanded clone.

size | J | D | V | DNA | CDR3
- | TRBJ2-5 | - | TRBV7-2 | TGTGCCAGCAGCTTAGCGAGACGGGAGACCCAGTACTTC | CASSLARRETQYF
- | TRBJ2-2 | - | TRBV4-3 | TGCGCCAGCAGCCAAGATCGGGGCATCAACACCGGGGAGCTGTTTTTT | CASSQDRGINTGELFF
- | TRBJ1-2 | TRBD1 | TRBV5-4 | TGTGCCAGCACATCCCCGGGACAGAGCGACTATGGCTACACCTTC | CASTSPGQSDYGYTF
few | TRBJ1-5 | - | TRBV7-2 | TGTGCCAGCAGCCCCCAGGGTGACTCAAGACAGCCCCAGCATTTT | CASSPQGDSRQPQHF
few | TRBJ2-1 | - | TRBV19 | TGTGCCAGTAGCTTTACCGGGACTTCCTACAATGAGCAGTTCTTC | CASSFTGTSYNEQFF
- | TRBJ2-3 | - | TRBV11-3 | TGTGCCAGCAGCCAAAAAGGGGGGAAGGATTCGACAGATACGCAGTATTTT | CASSQKGGKDSTDTQYF
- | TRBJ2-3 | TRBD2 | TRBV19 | TGTGCCAGTAGTATCCAGGGACTAGCGGGTAGTACGCAGTATTTT | CASSIQGLAGSTQYF
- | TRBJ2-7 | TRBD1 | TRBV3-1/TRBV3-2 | TGTGCCAGCAGCCAAGTGGGGTTTAGTGGACAGGGTGCCTACGAGCAGTACTTC | CASSQVGFSGQGAYEQYF
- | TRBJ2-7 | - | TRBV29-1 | TGCAGCGTTGCGGAGGTCCCACGGGCCGAGCAGTACTTC | CSVAEVPRAEQYF
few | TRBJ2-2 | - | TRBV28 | TGTGCCAGCACCCTGAACGGGGAGCTGTTTTTT | CASTLNGELFF
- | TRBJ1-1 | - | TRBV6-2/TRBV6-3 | TGTGCCAGCAGTCCAACCGGCGGGAGGACTGAAGCTTTCTTT | CASSPTGGRTEAFF
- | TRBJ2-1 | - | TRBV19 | TGTGCCAGTAGTATAGGTGTATCCTACAATGAGCAGTTCTTC | CASSIGVSYNEQFF
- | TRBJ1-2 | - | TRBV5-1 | TGCGCCAGCAGCTTGGAAGGGAATAGCTACACCTTC | CASSLEGNSYTF
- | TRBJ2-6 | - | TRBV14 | TGTGCCAGCAGCCAAGTCCCCAGGCATGATCTCATTGACTCTGGGGCCAACGTCCTGACTTTC | CASSQVPRHDLIDSGANVLTF
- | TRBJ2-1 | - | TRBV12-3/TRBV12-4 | TGTGCCAGCAGTTTGACACGAAACAATGAGCAGTTCTTC | CASSLTRNNEQFF
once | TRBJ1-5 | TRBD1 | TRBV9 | TGTGCCAGCAGCGCACGGACAGGGGAGGATATGCTGAGCAATCAGCCCCAGCATTTT | CASSARTGEDMLSNQPQHF
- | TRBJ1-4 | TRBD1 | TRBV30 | TGTGCCTACGGAGGGACAGGGAGGGGTGAAAAACTGTTTTTT | CAYGGTGRGEKLFF
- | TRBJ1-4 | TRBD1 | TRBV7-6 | TGTGCCAGCAGCTTAACAGGACAGGGGCTTGGGGAAAAACTGTTTTTT | CASSLTGQGLGEKLFF
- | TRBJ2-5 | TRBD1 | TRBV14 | TGTGCCAGCAGCCAAAATAAGGAGACAGGGGGCCAAGAGACCCAGTACTTC | CASSQNKETGGQETQYF